This T cell receptor beta chain was retrieved from a study of T cells in Graves' hyperthyroidism and ophthalmopathy. This clonotype was observed at least ten times. Ahead of any ophthalmopathy symptoms, the blood sample was obtained at the first diagnosis of hyperthyroidism. Using RNA transcripts as the source, TCR beta CDR3 regions were amplified. With the HTBI primer set, the TCR CDR3 went through a first round of RT-PCR. TCRdb ran MiXCR on the multiplex PCR reads and lists one entry per CDR3 protein. The table records some 250,000 distinct CDR3 sequences, just over 14% of them present only once. Sequencing was done on a sample of blood. The receptor comes from a woman aged 35 to 49 with Graves' hyperthyroidism that later progressed to Graves' ophthalmopathy.

The CDR3 is CASSPGGLATYEQYF. The CDR3 DNA reads as TGTGCCAGCTCACCTGGGGGACTAGCGACCTACGAGCAGTACTTC. The gene calls are TRBV18 and TRBJ2-7, with 10 bases that match TRBD2. V dropped 3 bases and J dropped 2; count of bases not matched to a gene: 4. CDR1 KGHSH and CDR2 LQKENI come from the germline V gene. This CDR3 spans 15 amino acids.